This T cell receptor (beta chain) was captured in a study of post-analysis software for immune sequencing data. In the study overall: Some patients lacked subtype; others had relapsing-remitting, secondary progressive or progressive-relapsing disease.

Study-wide points: Elevated frequency relative to controls characterized roughly five TRBV segments in patients, TRBV5-6, TRBV5-1 and TRBV20-1 among them. The normalized Chao1 diversity of multiple sclerosis patients was significantly lower than that of controls.

The CDR3 is 14 amino acids. V lost 6 bases to trimming and J lost 4 bases, with 15 bases between them. Researchers reported that TCR beta cDNA libraries carried unique molecular identifiers. Input of about 0.95 to 11 million T cells yielded around 500,000 cDNA molecules. TCRdb analysed the PCR reads with MiXCR anew, one entry per CDR3 protein. The table includes approximately 630,000 distinct CDR3 sequences, approximately 60% detected once. This clonotype has just a few counts. The antigen remains unidentified. The receptor's source is a girl aged 2 to 10 with multiple sclerosis. Sequencing was performed on blood. V gene TRBV12-3 or TRBV12-4 combines with J gene TRBJ1-1; TRBD1 is a possible D gene (6 bases). The CDR3 protein is CASSPFGGGTEAFF. The CDR3 nucleotides are TGTGCCAGCAGCCCTTTTGGGGGCGGCACTGAAGCTTTCTTT.